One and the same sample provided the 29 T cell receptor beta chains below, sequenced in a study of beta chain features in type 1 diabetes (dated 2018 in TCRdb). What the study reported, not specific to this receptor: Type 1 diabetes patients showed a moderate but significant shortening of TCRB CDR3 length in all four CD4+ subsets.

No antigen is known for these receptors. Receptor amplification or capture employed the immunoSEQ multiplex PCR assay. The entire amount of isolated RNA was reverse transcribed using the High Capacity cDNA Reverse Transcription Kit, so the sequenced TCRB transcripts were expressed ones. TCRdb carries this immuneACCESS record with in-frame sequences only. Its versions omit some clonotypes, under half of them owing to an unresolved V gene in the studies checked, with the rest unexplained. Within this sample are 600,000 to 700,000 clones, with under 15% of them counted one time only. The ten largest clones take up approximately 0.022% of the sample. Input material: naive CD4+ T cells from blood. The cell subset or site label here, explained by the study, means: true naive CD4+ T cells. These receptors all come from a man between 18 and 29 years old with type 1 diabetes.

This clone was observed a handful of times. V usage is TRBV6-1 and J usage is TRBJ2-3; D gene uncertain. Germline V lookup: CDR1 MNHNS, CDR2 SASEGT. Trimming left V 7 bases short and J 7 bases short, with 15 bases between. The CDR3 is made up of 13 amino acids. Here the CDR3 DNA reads TGTGCCAGCACCGACCCGGGCTCCCATACGCAGTATTTT. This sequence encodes CASTDPGSHTQYF.

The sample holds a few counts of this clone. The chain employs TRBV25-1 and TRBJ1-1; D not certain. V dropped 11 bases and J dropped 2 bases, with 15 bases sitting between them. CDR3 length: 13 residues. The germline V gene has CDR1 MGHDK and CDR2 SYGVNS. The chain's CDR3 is CASKTQSNTEAFF. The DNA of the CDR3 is TGTGCCTCCAAGACACAGAGCAACACTGAAGCTTTCTTT. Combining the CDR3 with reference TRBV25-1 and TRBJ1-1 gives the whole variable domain EADIYQTPRYLVIGTGKKITLECSQTMGHDKMYWYQQDPGMELHLIHYSYGVNSTEKGDLSSESTVSRIRTEHFPLTLESARPSHTSQYLCASKTQSNTEAFFGQGTRLTVV.

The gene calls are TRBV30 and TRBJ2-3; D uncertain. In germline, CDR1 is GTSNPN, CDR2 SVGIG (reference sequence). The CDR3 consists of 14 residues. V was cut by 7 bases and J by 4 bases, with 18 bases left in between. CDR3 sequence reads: CASHGEDAADTQYF. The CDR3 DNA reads TGTGCCTCCCATGGGGAAGACGCAGCAGATACGCAGTATTTT.

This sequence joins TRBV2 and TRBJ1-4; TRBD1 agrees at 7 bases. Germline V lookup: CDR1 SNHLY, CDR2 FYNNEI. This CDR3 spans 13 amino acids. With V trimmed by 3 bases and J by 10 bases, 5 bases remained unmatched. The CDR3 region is CASSEGTEGKLFF. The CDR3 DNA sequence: TGTGCCAGCAGTGAGGGGACAGAGGGAAAACTGTTTTTT.

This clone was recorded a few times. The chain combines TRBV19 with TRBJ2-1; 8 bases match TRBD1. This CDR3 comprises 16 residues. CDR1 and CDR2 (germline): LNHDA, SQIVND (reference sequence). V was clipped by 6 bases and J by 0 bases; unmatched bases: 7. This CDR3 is CASRDRVFPSYNEQFF. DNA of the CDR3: TGTGCCAGTAGGGACAGGGTCTTTCCCTCCTACAATGAGCAGTTCTTC.

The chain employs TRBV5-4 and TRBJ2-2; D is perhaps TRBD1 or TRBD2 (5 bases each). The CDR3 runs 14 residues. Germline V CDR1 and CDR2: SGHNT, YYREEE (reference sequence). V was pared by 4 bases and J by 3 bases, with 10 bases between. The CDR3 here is CASSGTGDTGELFF. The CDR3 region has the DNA TGTGCCAGCAGCGGGACCGGGGACACCGGGGAGCTGTTTTTT.

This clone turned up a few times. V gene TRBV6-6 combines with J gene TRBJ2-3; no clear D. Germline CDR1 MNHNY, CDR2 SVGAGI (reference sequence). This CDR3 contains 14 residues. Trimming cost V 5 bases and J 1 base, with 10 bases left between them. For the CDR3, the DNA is TGTGCCAGCAGTAACCCCCAGGGCACAGATACGCAGTATTTT. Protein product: CASSNPQGTDTQYF.

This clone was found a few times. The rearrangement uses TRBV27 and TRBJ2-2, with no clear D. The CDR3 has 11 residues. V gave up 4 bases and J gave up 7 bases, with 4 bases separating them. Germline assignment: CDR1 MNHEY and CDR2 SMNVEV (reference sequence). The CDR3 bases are TGTGCCAGCAGTTGGGACGGGGAGCTGTTTTTT. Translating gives CASSWDGELFF.

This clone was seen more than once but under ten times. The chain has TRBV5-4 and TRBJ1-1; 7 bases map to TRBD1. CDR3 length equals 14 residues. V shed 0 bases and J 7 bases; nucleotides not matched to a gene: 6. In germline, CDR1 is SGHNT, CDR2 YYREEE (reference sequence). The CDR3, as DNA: TGTGCCAGCAGCTTGGACAGGGGAGGGAATGAAGCTTTCTTT. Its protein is CASSLDRGGNEAFF. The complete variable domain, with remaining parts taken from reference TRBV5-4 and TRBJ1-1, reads ETGVTQSPTHLIKTRGQQVTLRCSSQSGHNTVSWYQQALGQGPQFIFQYYREEENGRGNFPPRFSGLQFPNYSSELNVNALELDDSALYLCASSLDRGGNEAFFGQGTRLTVV.

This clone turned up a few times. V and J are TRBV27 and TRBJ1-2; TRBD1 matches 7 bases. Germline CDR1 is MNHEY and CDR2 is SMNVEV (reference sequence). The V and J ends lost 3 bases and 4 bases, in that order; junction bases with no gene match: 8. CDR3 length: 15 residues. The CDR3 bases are TGTGCCAGCAGTTTGAGACAGGGAACAATCTATGGCTACACCTTC. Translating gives CASSLRQGTIYGYTF.

CDR3 residues: CARTRDRSYEQYF. The CDR3 nucleotides are TGTGCCAGGACCCGGGATCGGTCCTACGAGCAGTACTTC. The chain links TRBV21-1 to TRBJ2-7; the table assigns TRBD2, which was not confirmed against the DNA. TRBV21-1 counts as a pseudogene. This CDR3 comprises 13 residues.

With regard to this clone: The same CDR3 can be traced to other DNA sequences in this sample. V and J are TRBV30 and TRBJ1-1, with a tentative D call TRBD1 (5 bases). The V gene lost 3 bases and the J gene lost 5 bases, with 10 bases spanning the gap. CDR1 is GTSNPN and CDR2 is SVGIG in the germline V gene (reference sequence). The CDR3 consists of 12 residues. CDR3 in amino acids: CAWSQGGTEAFF. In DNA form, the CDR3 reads TGTGCCTGGAGCCAGGGAGGGACTGAAGCTTTCTTT.

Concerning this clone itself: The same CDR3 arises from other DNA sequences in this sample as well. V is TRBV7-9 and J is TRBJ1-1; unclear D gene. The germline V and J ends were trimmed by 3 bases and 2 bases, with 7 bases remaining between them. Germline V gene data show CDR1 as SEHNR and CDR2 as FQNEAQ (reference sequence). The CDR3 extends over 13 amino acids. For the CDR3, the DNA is TGTGCCAGCAGCTTGACACCTAACACTGAAGCTTTCTTT. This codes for CASSLTPNTEAFF.

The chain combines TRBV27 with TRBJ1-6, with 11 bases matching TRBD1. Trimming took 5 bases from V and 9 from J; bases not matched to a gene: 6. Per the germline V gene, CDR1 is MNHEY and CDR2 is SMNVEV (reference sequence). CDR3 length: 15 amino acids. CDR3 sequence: CASSRTGGIGSPLHF. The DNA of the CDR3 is TGTGCCAGCAGTCGGACAGGGGGCATAGGTTCACCCCTCCACTTT.

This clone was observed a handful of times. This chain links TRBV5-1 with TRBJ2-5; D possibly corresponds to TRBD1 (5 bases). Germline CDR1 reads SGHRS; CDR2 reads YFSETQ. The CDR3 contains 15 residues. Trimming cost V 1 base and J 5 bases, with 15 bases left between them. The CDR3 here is CASSLLAGIRETQYF. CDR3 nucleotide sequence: TGCGCCAGCAGCTTGTTGGCAGGGATCCGGGAGACCCAGTACTTC.

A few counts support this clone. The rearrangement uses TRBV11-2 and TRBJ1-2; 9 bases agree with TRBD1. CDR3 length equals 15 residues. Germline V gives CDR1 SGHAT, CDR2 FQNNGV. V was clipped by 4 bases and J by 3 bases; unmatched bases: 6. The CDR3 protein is CASSSYRTGDYGYTF. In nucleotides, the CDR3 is TGTGCCAGCAGCTCCTACCGGACAGGGGACTATGGCTACACCTTC.

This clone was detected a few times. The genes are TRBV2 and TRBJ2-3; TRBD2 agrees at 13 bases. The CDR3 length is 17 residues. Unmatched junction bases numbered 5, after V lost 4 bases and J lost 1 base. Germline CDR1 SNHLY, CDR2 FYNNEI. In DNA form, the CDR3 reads TGTGCCAGCAGTGGGCCGGGACTAGCGGGACGCACAGATACGCAGTATTTT. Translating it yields CASSGPGLAGRTDTQYF.

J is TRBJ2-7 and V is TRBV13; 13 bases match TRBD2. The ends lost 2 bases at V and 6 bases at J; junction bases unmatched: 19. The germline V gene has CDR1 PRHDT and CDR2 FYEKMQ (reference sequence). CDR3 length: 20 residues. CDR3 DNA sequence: TGTGCCAGCAGCTTAAGTTCCAAGACTAGCGGGGGGCTAGATCCGCCCGAGCAGTACTTC. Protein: CASSLSSKTSGGLDPPEQYF.

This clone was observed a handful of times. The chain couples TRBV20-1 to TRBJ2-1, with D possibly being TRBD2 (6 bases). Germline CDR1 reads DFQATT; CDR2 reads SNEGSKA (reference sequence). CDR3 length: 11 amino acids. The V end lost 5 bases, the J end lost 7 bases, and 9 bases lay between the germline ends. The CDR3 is CSAAGRNEQFF. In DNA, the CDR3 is TGCAGTGCTGCAGGGAGGAATGAGCAGTTCTTC.

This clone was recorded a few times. The CDR3 sequence is CASTPETDEKLFF. In nucleotides, the CDR3 is TGTGCCAGCACCCCTGAGACCGATGAAAAACTGTTTTTT. The chain employs TRBV25-1 and TRBJ1-4; D unclear. Trimming took 7 bases from V and 6 from J, leaving 12 bases between them. This CDR3 comprises 13 residues. Germline CDR1 MGHDK, CDR2 SYGVNS.

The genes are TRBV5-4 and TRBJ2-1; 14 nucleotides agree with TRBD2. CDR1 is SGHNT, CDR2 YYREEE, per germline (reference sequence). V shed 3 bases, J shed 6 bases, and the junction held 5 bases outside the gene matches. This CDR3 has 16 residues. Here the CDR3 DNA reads TGTGCCAGCAGCTCCCGACTAGCGGGGGGGACCAATGAGCAGTTCTTC. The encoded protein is CASSSRLAGGTNEQFF.

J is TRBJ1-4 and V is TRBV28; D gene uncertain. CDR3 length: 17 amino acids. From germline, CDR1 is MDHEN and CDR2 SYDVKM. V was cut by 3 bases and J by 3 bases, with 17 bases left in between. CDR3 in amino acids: CASSFDLGRGSNEKLFF. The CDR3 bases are TGTGCCAGCAGTTTTGACCTCGGCCGGGGATCTAATGAAAAACTGTTTTTT.

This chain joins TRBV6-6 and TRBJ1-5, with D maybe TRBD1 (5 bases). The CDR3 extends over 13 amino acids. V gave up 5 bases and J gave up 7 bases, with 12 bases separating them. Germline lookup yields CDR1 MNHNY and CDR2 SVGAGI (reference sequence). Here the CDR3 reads CASSLGQGQPQHF. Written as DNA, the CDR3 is TGTGCCAGCAGTCTCGGTCAGGGACAGCCCCAGCATTTT.

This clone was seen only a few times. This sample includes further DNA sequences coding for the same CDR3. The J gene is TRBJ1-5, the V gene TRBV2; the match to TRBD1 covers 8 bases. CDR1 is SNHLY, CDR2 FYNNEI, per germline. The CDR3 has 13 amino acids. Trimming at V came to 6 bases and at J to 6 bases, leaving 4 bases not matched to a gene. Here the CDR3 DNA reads TGTGCCAGCAGAGGACAGGGATCTCAGCCCCAGCATTTT. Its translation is CASRGQGSQPQHF.

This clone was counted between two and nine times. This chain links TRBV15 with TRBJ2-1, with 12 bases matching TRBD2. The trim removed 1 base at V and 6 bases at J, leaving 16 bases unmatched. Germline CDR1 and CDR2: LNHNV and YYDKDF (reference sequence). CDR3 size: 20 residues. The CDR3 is CATSRVSQASGGARGNEQFF. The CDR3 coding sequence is TGTGCCACCAGCAGAGTGTCTCAGGCTAGCGGGGGGGCCCGCGGCAATGAGCAGTTCTTC.

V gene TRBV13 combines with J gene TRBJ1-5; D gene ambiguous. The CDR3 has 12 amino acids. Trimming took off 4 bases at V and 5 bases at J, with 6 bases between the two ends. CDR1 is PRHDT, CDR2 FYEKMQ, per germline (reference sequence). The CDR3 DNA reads TGTGCCAGCAGCTCATTTGATCAGCCCCAGCATTTT. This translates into CASSSFDQPQHF.

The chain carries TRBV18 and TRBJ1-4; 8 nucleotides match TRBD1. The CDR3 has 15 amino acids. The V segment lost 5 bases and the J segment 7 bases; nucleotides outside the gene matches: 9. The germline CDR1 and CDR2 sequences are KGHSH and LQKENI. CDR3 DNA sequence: TGTGCCAGCTCAACAATGGACAGGGACACTGAAAAACTGTTTTTT. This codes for CASSTMDRDTEKLFF.

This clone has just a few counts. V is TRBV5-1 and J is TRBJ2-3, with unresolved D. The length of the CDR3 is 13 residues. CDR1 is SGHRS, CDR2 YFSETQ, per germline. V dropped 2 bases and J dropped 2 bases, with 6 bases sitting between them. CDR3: CASSFTITDTQYF. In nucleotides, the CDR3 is TGCGCCAGCAGCTTTACTATCACAGATACGCAGTATTTT.

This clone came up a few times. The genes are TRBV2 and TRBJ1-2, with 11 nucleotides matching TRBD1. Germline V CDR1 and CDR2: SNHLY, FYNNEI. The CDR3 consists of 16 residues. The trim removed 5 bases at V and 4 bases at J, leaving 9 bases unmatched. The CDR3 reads CASSLSPGTGGYGYTF. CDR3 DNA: TGTGCCAGCAGTCTTAGTCCCGGGACAGGGGGCTATGGCTACACCTTC.